This section outlines one T cell receptor beta chain sequence together with its context. Its antigen is not known. The study enrolled healthy HIV-negative adults without recent acute infections or vaccinations as donors. The data were taken from a study of shared clonotypes between healthy human individuals. General observations from the study: Deeper or shallower sequencing was expected to change how clonotypes are shared among donors.

Germline V gene sequence: CDR1 SGHVS, CDR2 FNYEAQ. The ends were cut back, 4 bases at V and 6 bases at J, with 16 bases in the middle. The CDR3 extends over 15 amino acids. Clones were read by immunoSEQ multiplex PCR, and TCRdb kept only the in-frame ones, dropping some. The sample lists about 490,000 clones; 79% were seen once. Sequenced sample: PBMCs. The TCR sequence derives from a woman in her 40s in good health. Some clones in this sample may be carry-over from other donors' samples. The rearrangement joins TRBV7-6 to TRBJ2-1; D assignment may be TRBD1 or TRBD2 (5 bases each). The DNA for the CDR3 is TGTGCCAGCAGCTCCCCTCCAACTAGGGGCAATGAGCAGTTCTTC. It encodes CASSSPPTRGNEQFF.